The rows below give T cell receptor beta chains drawn from one sample of a study of Graves' ophthalmopathy and Graves' hyperthyroidism. In TCRdb, the multiplex PCR reads were re-called with MiXCR into one record per CDR3 protein. The sample contains over 650,000 distinct CDR3 sequences, over 40% of which appear only once. The sequencing sample was made of peripheral blood. These receptors were taken from an adult man with Graves' ophthalmopathy. CDR3s include the opening cysteine and the closing phenylalanine or tryptophan.

j_call v_call cdr3_aa
TRBJ2-7 TRBV30 CAWSYRTYEQYF
TRBJ2-6 TRBV7-2 CASSQQIGRASGANVLTF
TRBJ1-2 TRBV30 CAWSVGGDYGYTF
TRBJ1-5 TRBV25-1 CASSGARGGTIPVPNQPQHF
TRBJ2-5 TRBV28 CASSPSGVEETQYF
TRBJ2-7 TRBV6-5 CASSRYSVLGEQYF
TRBJ2-7 TRBV3-1 CASSQDIDRTQYF
TRBJ1-6 TRBV2 CASSYTRTVNSPLHF
TRBJ1-5 TRBV20-1 CSARGGNSNRPQHF
TRBJ1-1 TRBV25-1 CASSGRSPGTEAFF
TRBJ1-2 TRBV5-4 CASSLGLFGQTSGDYGYTF
TRBJ1-5 TRBV19 CASSIAYQPQHF
TRBJ1-2 TRBV9 CASSSSLSRPYYGYTF
TRBJ2-6 TRBV6-1 CASSERRKTGANVLTF
TRBJ1-6 TRBV10-3 CAISGSLTPLHF
TRBJ2-5 TRBV7-2 CASSLVGREAETQYF
TRBJ2-7 TRBV25-1 CASSERGTGVYEQYF
TRBJ2-5 TRBV5-1 CASSIGVGDQETQYF
TRBJ1-2 TRBV6-1 CASSEAGTQDDYTF